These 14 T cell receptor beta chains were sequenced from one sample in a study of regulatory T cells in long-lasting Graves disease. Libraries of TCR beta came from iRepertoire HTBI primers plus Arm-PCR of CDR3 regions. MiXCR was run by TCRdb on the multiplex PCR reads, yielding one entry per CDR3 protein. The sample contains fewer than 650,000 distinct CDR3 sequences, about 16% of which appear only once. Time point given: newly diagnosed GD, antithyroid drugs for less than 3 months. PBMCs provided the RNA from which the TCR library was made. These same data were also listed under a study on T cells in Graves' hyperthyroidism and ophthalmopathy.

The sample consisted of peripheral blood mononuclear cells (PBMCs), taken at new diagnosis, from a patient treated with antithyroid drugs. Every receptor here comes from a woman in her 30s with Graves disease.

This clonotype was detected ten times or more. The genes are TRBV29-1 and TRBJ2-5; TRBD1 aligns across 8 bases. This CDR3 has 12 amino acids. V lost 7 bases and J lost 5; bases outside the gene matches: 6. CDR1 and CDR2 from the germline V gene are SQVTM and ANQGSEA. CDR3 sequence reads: CSAGQGTETQYF. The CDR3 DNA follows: TGCAGCGCTGGACAGGGAACGGAGACCCAGTACTTC.

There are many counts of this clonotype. The CDR3 sequence is CSARVFGRGSAEAFF. In DNA form, the CDR3 reads TGCAGTGCTAGAGTTTTTGGACGGGGGTCCGCTGAAGCTTTCTTT. The V gene is TRBV20-1, the J gene TRBJ1-1, with a tentative D call TRBD1 (5 bases). The V gene's germline CDR1 is DFQATT and CDR2 SNEGSKA (reference sequence). Deletions cut 1 base from V and 6 bases from J, with 18 bases between. The CDR3 is 15 residues long.

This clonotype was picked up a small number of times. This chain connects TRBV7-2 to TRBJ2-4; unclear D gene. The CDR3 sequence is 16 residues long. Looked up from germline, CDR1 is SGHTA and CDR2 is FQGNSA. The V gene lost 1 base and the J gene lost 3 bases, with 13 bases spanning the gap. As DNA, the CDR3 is TGTGCCAGCAGCTTAGAGTACAGAACCAACAAAAACATTCAGTACTTC. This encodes CASSLEYRTNKNIQYF.

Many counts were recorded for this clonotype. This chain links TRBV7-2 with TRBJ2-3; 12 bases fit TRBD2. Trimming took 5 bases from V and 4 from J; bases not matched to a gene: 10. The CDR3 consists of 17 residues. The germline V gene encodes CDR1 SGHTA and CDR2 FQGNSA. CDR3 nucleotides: TGTGCCAGCAGCCCATCACACTCTAGCGGGAGGGCAGATACGCAGTATTTT. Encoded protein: CASSPSHSSGRADTQYF.

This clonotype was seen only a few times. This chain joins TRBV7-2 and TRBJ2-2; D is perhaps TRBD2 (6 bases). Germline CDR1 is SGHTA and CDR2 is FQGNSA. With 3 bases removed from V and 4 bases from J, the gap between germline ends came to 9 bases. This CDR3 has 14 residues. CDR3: CASSFGLSTGELFF. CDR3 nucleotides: TGTGCCAGCAGCTTCGGACTATCCACCGGGGAGCTGTTTTTT.

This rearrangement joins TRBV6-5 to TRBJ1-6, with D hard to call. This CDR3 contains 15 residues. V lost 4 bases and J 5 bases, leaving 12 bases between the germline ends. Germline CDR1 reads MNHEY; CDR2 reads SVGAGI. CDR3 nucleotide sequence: TGTGCCAGCAGTTTAGCGAGACTAAATAATTCACCCCTCCACTTT. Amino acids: CASSLARLNNSPLHF.

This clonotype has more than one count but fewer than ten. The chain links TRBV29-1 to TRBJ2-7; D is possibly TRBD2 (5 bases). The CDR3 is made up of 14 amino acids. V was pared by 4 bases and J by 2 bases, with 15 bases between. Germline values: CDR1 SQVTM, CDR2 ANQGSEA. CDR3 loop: CSVVSPSTPYEQYF. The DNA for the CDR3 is TGCAGCGTTGTAAGTCCTAGCACTCCCTACGAGCAGTACTTC.

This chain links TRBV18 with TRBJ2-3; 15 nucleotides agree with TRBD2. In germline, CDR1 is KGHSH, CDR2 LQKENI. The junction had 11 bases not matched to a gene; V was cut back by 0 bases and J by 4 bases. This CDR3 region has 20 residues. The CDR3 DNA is TGTGCCAGCTCACCACCGGGACTAGCGGGAGGTACCGGGGCCTCAGATACGCAGTATTTT. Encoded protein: CASSPPGLAGGTGASDTQYF.

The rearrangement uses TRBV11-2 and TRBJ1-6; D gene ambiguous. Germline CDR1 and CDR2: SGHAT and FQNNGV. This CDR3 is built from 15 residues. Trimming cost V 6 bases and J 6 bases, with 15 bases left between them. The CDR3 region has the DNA TGTGCCAGCAGGTCTCACGACACGGGTAATTCACCCCTCCACTTT. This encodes CASRSHDTGNSPLHF.

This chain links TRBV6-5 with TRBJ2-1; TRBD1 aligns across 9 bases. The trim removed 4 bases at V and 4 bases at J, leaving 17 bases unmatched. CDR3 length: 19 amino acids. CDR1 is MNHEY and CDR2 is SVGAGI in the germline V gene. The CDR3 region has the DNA TGTGCCAGCAGTTCTGCCCTTGGGGGACAGGGAAGGTGGTACAATGAGCAGTTCTTC. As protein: CASSSALGGQGRWYNEQFF.

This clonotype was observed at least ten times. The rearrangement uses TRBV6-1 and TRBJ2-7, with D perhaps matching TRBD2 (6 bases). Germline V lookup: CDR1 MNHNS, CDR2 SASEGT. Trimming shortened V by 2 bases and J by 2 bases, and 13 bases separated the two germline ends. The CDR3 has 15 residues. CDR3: CASSESWGGPYEQYF. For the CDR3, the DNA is TGTGCCAGCAGTGAAAGTTGGGGAGGCCCCTACGAGCAGTACTTC.

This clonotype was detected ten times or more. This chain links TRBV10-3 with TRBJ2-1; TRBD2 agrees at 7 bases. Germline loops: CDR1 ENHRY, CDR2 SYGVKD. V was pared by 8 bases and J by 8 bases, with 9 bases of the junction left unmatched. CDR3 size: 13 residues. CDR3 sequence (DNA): TGTGCCATCTATAGCGGGTTGGTCGATGAGCAGTTCTTC. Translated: CAIYSGLVDEQFF.

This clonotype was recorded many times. CDR3 bases: TGTGCCATCAGTGACCACACTCCCCCGATTCGTCAGGGCGACGAGCAGTACTTC. It yields the protein CAISDHTPPIRQGDEQYF. This chain joins TRBV10-3 and TRBJ2-7; tentative D call: TRBD1 (5 bases). This CDR3 is 18 amino acids long. Germline CDR1 and CDR2: ENHRY and SYGVKD. V was cut by 3 bases and J by 5 bases, with 26 bases left in between.

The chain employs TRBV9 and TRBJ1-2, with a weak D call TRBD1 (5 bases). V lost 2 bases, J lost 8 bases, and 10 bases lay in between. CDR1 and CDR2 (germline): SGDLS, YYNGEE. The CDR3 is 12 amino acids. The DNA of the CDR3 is TGTGCCAGCAGCGTGGGGGTGGAGGGCTACACCTTC. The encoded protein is CASSVGVEGYTF.